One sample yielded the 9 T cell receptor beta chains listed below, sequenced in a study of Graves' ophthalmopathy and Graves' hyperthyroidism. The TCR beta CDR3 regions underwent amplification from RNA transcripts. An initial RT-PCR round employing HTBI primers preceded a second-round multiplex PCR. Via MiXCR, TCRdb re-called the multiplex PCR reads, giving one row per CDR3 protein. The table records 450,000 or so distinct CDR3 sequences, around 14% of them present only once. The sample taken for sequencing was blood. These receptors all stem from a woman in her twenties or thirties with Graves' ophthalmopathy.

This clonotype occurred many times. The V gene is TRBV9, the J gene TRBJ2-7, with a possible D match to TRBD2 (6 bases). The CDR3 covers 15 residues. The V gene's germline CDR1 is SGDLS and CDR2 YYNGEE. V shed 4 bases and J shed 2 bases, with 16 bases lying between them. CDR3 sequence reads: CASSLGVAETYEQYF. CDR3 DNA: TGTGCCAGCAGCCTAGGGGTAGCGGAGACCTACGAGCAGTACTTC.

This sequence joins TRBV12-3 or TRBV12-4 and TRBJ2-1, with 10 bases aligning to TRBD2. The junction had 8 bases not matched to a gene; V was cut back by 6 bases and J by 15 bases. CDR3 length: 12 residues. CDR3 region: CASSQLTSGTFF. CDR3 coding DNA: TGTGCCAGCAGCCAACTTACTAGCGGGACGTTCTTC.

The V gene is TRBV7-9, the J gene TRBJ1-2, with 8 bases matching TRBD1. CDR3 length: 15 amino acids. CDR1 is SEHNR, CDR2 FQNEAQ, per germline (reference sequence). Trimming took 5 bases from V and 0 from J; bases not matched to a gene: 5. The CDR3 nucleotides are TGTGCCAGCAGCCCGGGACAGGTGACTAACTATGGCTACACCTTC. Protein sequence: CASSPGQVTNYGYTF.

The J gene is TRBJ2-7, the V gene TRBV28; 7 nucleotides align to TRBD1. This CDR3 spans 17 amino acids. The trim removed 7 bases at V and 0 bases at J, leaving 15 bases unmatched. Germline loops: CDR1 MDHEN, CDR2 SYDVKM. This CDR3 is CASIPPPGQANSYEQYF. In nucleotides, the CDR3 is TGTGCCAGCATTCCCCCACCTGGACAGGCGAACTCCTACGAGCAGTACTTC.

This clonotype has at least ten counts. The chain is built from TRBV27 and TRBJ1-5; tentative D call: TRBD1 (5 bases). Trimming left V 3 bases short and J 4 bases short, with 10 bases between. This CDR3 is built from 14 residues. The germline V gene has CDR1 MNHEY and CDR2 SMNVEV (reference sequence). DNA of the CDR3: TGTGCCAGCAGTTTTGCAGGGCCAAATCAGCCCCAGCATTTT. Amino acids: CASSFAGPNQPQHF.

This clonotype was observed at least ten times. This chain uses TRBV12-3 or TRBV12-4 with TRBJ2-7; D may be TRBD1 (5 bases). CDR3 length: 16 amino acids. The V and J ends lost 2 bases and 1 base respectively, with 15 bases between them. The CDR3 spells CASSLPDRPLSYEQYF. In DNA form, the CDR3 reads TGTGCCAGCAGTTTACCAGACAGACCGTTATCCTACGAGCAGTACTTC.

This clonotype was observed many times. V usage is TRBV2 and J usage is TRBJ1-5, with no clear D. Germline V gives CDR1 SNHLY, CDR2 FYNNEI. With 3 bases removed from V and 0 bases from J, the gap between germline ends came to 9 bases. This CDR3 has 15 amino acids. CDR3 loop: CASSDDGLSNQPQHF. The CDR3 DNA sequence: TGTGCCAGCAGTGATGACGGACTTAGCAATCAGCCCCAGCATTTT.

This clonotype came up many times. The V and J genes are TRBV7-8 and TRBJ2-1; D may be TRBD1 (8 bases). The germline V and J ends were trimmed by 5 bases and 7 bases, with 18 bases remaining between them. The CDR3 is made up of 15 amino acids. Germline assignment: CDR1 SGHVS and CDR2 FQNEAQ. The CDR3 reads CASSKNRGGENEQFF. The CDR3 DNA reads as TGTGCCAGCAGCAAAAACAGGGGGGGAGAGAATGAGCAGTTCTTC.

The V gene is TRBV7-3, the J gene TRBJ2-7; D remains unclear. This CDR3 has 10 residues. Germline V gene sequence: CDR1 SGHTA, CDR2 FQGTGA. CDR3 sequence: CSRISHEQYF. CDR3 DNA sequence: TGTTCCCGCATTTCTCACGAGCAGTACTTC.